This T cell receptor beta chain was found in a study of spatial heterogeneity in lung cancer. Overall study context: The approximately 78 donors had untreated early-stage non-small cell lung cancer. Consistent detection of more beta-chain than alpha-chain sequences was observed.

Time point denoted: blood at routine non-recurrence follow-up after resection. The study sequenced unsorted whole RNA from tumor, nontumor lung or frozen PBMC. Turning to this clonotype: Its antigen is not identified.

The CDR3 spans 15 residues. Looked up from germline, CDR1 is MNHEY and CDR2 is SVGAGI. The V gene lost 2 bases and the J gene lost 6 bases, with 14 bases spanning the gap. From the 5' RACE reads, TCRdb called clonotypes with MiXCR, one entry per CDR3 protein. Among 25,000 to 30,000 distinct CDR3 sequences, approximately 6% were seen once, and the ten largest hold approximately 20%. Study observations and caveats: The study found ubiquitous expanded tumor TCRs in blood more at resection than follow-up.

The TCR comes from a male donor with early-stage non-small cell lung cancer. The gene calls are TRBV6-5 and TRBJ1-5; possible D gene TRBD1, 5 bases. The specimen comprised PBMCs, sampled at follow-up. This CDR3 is CASSYGSGRSQPQHF. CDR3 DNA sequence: TGTGCCAGCAGTTACGGGTCAGGGAGGAGTCAGCCCCAGCATTTT.